This T cell receptor beta chain stems from a study of OX40 agonist ivuxolimab in advanced cancers. General study findings and limits: Clones of CD4+ and CD8+ blood T cells grew by week 6 at doses of 0.1 to 3.0 mg/kg.

The germline gives CDR1 SEHNR, CDR2 FQNEAQ (reference sequence). The V and J ends lost 1 base and 3 bases respectively, with 16 bases between them. This CDR3 has 17 residues. Only in-frame clones appear in the TCRdb table, and some are missing; sequencing was by immunoSEQ multiplex PCR. Of more than 85,000 clones listed, approximately 89% are singletons. This clone was observed a handful of times. Its specificity is not known. Here the sequenced sample was CD4+ or CD8+ T cells sorted from blood, taken in a trial of the OX40 agonist ivuxolimab. This clonotype originated in an adult with an advanced solid tumor such as melanoma, head and neck, liver or kidney cancer. The chain uses TRBV7-9 and TRBJ1-5; no clear D gene. This CDR3 is CASSLGPGPYYNQPQHF. DNA for the CDR3: TGTGCCAGCAGCTTAGGACCCGGACCCTACTACAATCAGCCCCAGCATTTT.